The T cell receptor (beta chain) described here comes from a study of T cells in Graves' hyperthyroidism and ophthalmopathy. In the study overall: Initial diagnosis, before any treatment, was when peripheral blood was collected.

TCR beta CDR3 regions were amplified from RNA. The HTBI set primed first-round TCR CDR3 RT-PCR. TCRdb re-derived calls from the multiplex PCR reads in MiXCR, one entry per CDR3 protein. Of a few hundred thousand distinct CDR3 sequences in the sample, more than 14% were seen once. Germline V lookup: CDR1 SGHRS, CDR2 YFSETQ. This CDR3 region has 13 residues. Trimming cost V 0 bases and J 6 bases, with 7 bases left between them. Details on this clonotype: The antigen remains undetermined.

Regarding the study as a whole: In the blood, most expanded thyroid clonotypes above 0.001 appeared as well. Ophthalmopathy prediction by the model preceded onset by a median roughly 6 months.

The sample taken for sequencing was blood. The V and J genes are TRBV5-1 and TRBJ1-3; no clear D gene. The origin of this receptor is a woman between 25 and 40 years old with Graves' ophthalmopathy. The CDR3 DNA reads as TGCGCCAGCAGCTTGGACAGCTTAAACACCATATATTTT. Protein product: CASSLDSLNTIYF. Full variable domain (missing parts from reference TRBV5-1 and TRBJ1-3): KAGVTQTPRYLIKTRGQQVTLSCSPISGHRSVSWYQQTPGQGLQFLFEYFSETQRNKGNFPGRFSGRQFSNSRSEMNVSTLELGDSALYLCASSLDSLNTIYFGEGSWLTVV.